This T cell receptor beta chain was found in a study of cytomegalovirus exposure and HLA in healthy donors. General study points: It has been reported that TCR beta sequences accurately predicted the HLA-A and HLA-B alleles of most subjects.

Researchers ran the PCR with 60 Vbeta and 13 Jbeta primers. This table comes from immunoSEQ multiplex PCR, and its TCRdb copy is limited to in-frame clones, with some not included. The table includes around 150,000 clones, roughly 79% detected once. For this clone: Antigen: not known.

Material: PBMCs. The origin of this receptor is a woman aged 50 to 60 in good health and CMV-seronegative.

CDR3 nucleotides: TGTGCCAGCAGCTTGATTAGCGGGGGGGCCTACGAGCAGTACTTC. Protein product: CASSLISGGAYEQYF. The rearrangement joins TRBV7-2 to TRBJ2-7; the match to TRBD2 covers 11 bases. V was pared by 3 bases and J by 2 bases, with 3 bases of the junction left unmatched. CDR1 SGHTA and CDR2 FQGNSA come from the germline V gene. This CDR3 has 15 amino acids.